The 22 T cell receptor beta chains below come from one sample, sequenced in a study of OX40 agonist ivuxolimab in advanced cancers. Assay: immunoSEQ multiplex PCR; the TCRdb copy retains only in-frame clones and omits some. The sample carries tens of thousands of clones, 87% recorded once. The sequenced sample was CD4+ or CD8+ T cells sorted from blood, obtained in a trial of the OX40 agonist ivuxolimab. The receptors come from an adult with an advanced solid tumor such as melanoma, head and neck, liver or kidney cancer.

Regarding this clone: An end of the junction does not agree with germline; a read error may underlie this. This chain links TRBV11-2 with TRBJ1-1, with a possible D match to TRBD1 (5 bases). Germline CDR1 reads SGHAT; CDR2 reads FQNNGV. The CDR3 length is 13 residues. This CDR3 reads CASNLDRNTEAFF. The CDR3 DNA reads as TGTGCCAGCAACTTAGACAGGAACACTGAAGCTTTCTTT.

The chain employs TRBV10-3 and TRBJ2-1, with D maybe TRBD1 (5 bases). The V gene's germline CDR1 is ENHRY and CDR2 SYGVKD. CDR3 length: 15 amino acids. V was clipped by 3 bases and J by 3 bases, with 12 bases between them. The CDR3 DNA reads TGTGCCATCAGTGATCAGGGTCAGCGCTACAATGAGCAGTTCTTC. This gives the protein CAISDQGQRYNEQFF.

The V and J genes are TRBV5-1 and TRBJ2-3, with unresolved D. The germline V gene has CDR1 SGHRS and CDR2 YFSETQ. V dropped 3 bases and J dropped 0 bases, with 11 bases sitting between them. The CDR3 runs 15 residues. CDR3 region: CASSWTTTSTDTQYF. The CDR3 DNA is TGCGCCAGCAGCTGGACCACCACTAGCACAGATACGCAGTATTTT.

The chain employs TRBV29-1 and TRBJ1-1; D possibly corresponds to TRBD1 (6 bases). This CDR3 spans 17 amino acids. Trimming stripped 2 bases from V and 4 bases from J, with 23 bases between. Germline CDR1 and CDR2: SQVTM and ANQGSEA. The CDR3, as DNA: TGCAGCGTTGAAATCAGGAGTAGGGTCAGAGGGGGCACTGAAGCTTTCTTT. Residues: CSVEIRSRVRGGTEAFF.

CDR3 protein: CASSDKAGGKDEQYF. The CDR3 region has the DNA TGTGCCAGCAGTGATAAGGCAGGGGGTAAGGACGAGCAGTACTTC. V and J are TRBV6-4 and TRBJ2-7; TRBD1 matches at 7 bases. The junction had 10 bases not matched to a gene; V was cut back by 3 bases and J by 5 bases. From germline, CDR1 is MRHNA and CDR2 SNTAGT. The CDR3 is 15 residues long.

The chain couples TRBV11-3 to TRBJ2-3; 8 nucleotides agree with TRBD1. The CDR3 spans 15 residues. Germline V CDR1 and CDR2: SGHNT, YENEEA. The V segment lost 0 bases and the J segment 6 bases; nucleotides outside the gene matches: 5. The CDR3 nucleotides read TGTGCCAGCAGCTTAGATAGCAGGGGGCAGGATACGCAGTATTTT. Protein product: CASSLDSRGQDTQYF.

This chain joins TRBV7-9 and TRBJ2-2, with 9 bases aligning to TRBD1. This CDR3 is built from 15 residues. The trim removed 5 bases at V and 3 bases at J, leaving 4 bases unmatched. Germline V CDR1 and CDR2: SEHNR, FQNEAQ (reference sequence). CDR3 protein: CASSVQGADTGELFF. The CDR3 nucleotides read TGTGCCAGCAGCGTACAGGGGGCGGACACCGGGGAGCTGTTTTTT. The complete variable domain, with remaining parts taken from reference TRBV7-9 and TRBJ2-2, reads DTGVSQNPRHKITKRGQNVTFRCDPISEHNRLYWYRQTLGQGPEFLTYFQNEAQLEKSRLLSDRFSAERPKGSFSTLEIQRTEQGDSAMYLCASSVQGADTGELFFGEGSRLTVL.

This chain uses TRBV5-1 with TRBJ1-1; TRBD1 aligns across 8 bases. The J segment lost 1 base and the V segment lost 4 bases, leaving 3 bases of the junction unmatched. The CDR3 is made up of 14 amino acids. CDR1 SGHRS and CDR2 YFSETQ come from the germline V gene. The CDR3 DNA is TGCGCCAGCAGCCTGACAGGGGAGAACACTGAAGCTTTCTTT. Its protein is CASSLTGENTEAFF. Combining the CDR3 with reference TRBV5-1 and TRBJ1-1 gives the whole variable domain KAGVTQTPRYLIKTRGQQVTLSCSPISGHRSVSWYQQTPGQGLQFLFEYFSETQRNKGNFPGRFSGRQFSNSRSEMNVSTLELGDSALYLCASSLTGENTEAFFGQGTRLTVV.

The CDR3 nucleotides read TGTGCCAGCAGCACAGGGGCAGCTGGAAACACCATATATTTT. Amino acid sequence: CASSTGAAGNTIYF. This chain joins TRBV6-1 and TRBJ1-3; TRBD1 agrees at 7 bases. Per germline, CDR1 MNHNS and CDR2 SASEGT. V gave up 6 bases and J gave up 2 bases; unmatched junction bases: 4. This CDR3 is built from 14 residues.

The CDR3 DNA is TGTGCCAGCAGTTACTCCAGGTCCGGGACAGAAGCTTTCTTT. This sequence encodes CASSYSRSGTEAFF. The rearrangement links TRBV6-5 to TRBJ1-1, with a possible D match to TRBD1 (6 bases). The germline V gene encodes CDR1 MNHEY and CDR2 SVGAGI. V lost 0 bases and J 8 bases, leaving 13 bases between the germline ends. CDR3 size: 14 residues.

The chain joins TRBV28 to TRBJ1-4; tentatively, D is TRBD1 (6 bases). Germline values: CDR1 MDHEN, CDR2 SYDVKM. V was pared by 4 bases and J by 3 bases, with 24 bases between. The CDR3 length is 19 residues. In DNA, the CDR3 is TGTGCCAGCAGTTCGCTTAGGGACACCTTCCCCGGGGCTAATGAAAAACTGTTTTTT. Amino acid sequence: CASSSLRDTFPGANEKLFF. Full variable domain (missing parts from reference TRBV28 and TRBJ1-4): DVKVTQSSRYLVKRTGEKVFLECVQDMDHENMFWYRQDPGLGLRLIYFSYDVKMKEKGDIPEGYSVSREKKERFSLILESASTNQTSMYLCASSSLRDTFPGANEKLFFGSGTQLSVL.

This clone has a single count. The chain has TRBV7-3 and TRBJ1-5; D is possibly TRBD1 (5 bases). The CDR3 is made up of 13 amino acids. Germline assignment: CDR1 SGHTA and CDR2 FQGTGA. The V end was cut by 3 bases, the J end by 3 bases, with 6 bases between. The CDR3 here is CASSFRANQPQHF. The CDR3 DNA reads TGTGCCAGCAGCTTCAGGGCCAATCAGCCCCAGCATTTT. Supplemented by reference TRBV7-3 and TRBJ1-5, the full variable domain reads GAGVSQTPSNKVTEKGKYVELRCDPISGHTALYWYRQSLGQGPEFLIYFQGTGAADDSGLPNDRFFAVRPEGSVSTLKIQRTERGDSAVYLCASSFRANQPQHFGDGTRLSIL.

V gene TRBV7-2 combines with J gene TRBJ2-3, with 7 nucleotides matching TRBD2. The CDR3 has 14 residues. CDR1 and CDR2 (germline): SGHTA, FQGNSA. Losses at the gene ends were 8 bases for V and 2 bases for J; bases not matched to a gene: 7. The CDR3, as DNA: TGTGCCAGCGGGTGGGAGGGTCTCACAGATACGCAGTATTTT. The encoded protein is CASGWEGLTDTQYF. The full variable domain, completed using reference TRBV7-2 and TRBJ2-3, is GAGVSQSPSNKVTEKGKDVELRCDPISGHTALYWYRQSLGQGLEFLIYFQGNSAPDKSGLPSDRFSAERTGGSVSTLTIQRTQQEDSAVYLCASGWEGLTDTQYFGPGTRLTVL.

This clone came up a few times. CDR3 sequence reads: CASSFAHQDNSPLHF. In DNA form, the CDR3 reads TGTGCCAGCAGCTTCGCTCATCAAGATAATTCACCCCTCCACTTT. This chain connects TRBV5-5 to TRBJ1-6, with D unresolved. V was pared by 2 bases and J by 5 bases, with 11 bases between. The CDR3 has 15 residues. Germline lookup yields CDR1 SGHKS and CDR2 YYEKEE (reference sequence).

This clone was seen a handful of times. The V gene is TRBV19, the J gene TRBJ2-3; D is uncertain. This CDR3 has 11 amino acids. V gave up 3 bases and J gave up 5 bases, with 3 bases separating them. Germline V gene data show CDR1 as LNHDA and CDR2 as SQIVND (reference sequence). CDR3 sequence reads: CASSMEDTQYF. The CDR3 DNA reads TGTGCCAGTAGTATGGAAGATACGCAGTATTTT.

The chain joins TRBV7-2 to TRBJ2-2; D gene ambiguous. The CDR3 is made up of 15 amino acids. Germline CDR1 SGHTA, CDR2 FQGNSA. Trimming stripped 5 bases from V and 1 base from J, with 11 bases between. The CDR3 loop reads CASSPWGGNTGELFF. The CDR3 nucleotides are TGTGCCAGCAGCCCCTGGGGTGGGAACACCGGGGAGCTGTTTTTT.

V is TRBV11-1 and J is TRBJ2-5, with 8 bases identical to TRBD2. J was trimmed by 7 bases and V by 1 base; bases with no gene match: 8. CDR3 length: 15 amino acids. CDR1 is SGHAT and CDR2 is FQDESV in the germline V gene (reference sequence). The CDR3 loop is CASSLESSGGGTQYF. The CDR3 DNA reads as TGTGCCAGCAGCTTAGAATCCAGCGGGGGCGGGACCCAGTACTTC. The variable domain in full, with the rest retrieved from reference TRBV11-1 and TRBJ2-5, is EAEVAQSPRYKITEKSQAVAFWCDPISGHATLYWYRQILGQGPELLVQFQDESVVDDSQLPKDRFSAERLKGVDSTLKIQPAELGDSAMYLCASSLESSGGGTQYFGPGTRLLVL.

The chain carries TRBV29-1 and TRBJ2-7, with D tentatively TRBD1 (5 bases). CDR1 is SQVTM, CDR2 ANQGSEA, per germline. This CDR3 has 12 amino acids. The V gene lost 4 bases and the J gene lost 0 bases, with 7 bases spanning the gap. In DNA, the CDR3 is TGCAGCGTTGGACAGTTCTCCTACGAGCAGTACTTC. Encoded protein: CSVGQFSYEQYF.

The rearrangement uses TRBV6-6 and TRBJ1-3; D gene ambiguous. V dropped 5 bases and J dropped 0 bases, with 8 bases sitting between them. CDR1 is MNHNY and CDR2 is SVGAGI in the germline V gene (reference sequence). CDR3 length equals 14 residues. CDR3 sequence (DNA): TGTGCCAGCAGTCCAGTAGACTCTGGAAACACCATATATTTT. Encoded protein: CASSPVDSGNTIYF.

The chain has TRBV19 and TRBJ2-5, with D possibly being TRBD2 (7 bases). The length of the CDR3 is 16 residues. The germline CDR1 and CDR2 sequences are LNHDA and SQIVND (reference sequence). Trimming shortened V by 0 bases and J by 4 bases, and 15 bases separated the two germline ends. The CDR3, as DNA: TGTGCCAGTAGTATAGATTGGGGGGGGGCCCGAGAGACCCAGTACTTC. Translated, it gives CASSIDWGGARETQYF.

The chain uses TRBV5-1 and TRBJ2-3, with D possibly called TRBD1 or TRBD2 (6 bases each). CDR3 length equals 15 residues. CDR1 and CDR2 (germline): SGHRS, YFSETQ. Trimming took off 1 base at V and 2 bases at J, with 11 bases between the two ends. CDR3 sequence reads: CASSLRGEFTDTQYF. As DNA, the CDR3 is TGCGCCAGCAGCTTGAGGGGGGAGTTCACAGATACGCAGTATTTT.

CDR3 bases: TGTGCCAGCAGCCCCGGGACAGGGGGGTCACCCCTCCACTTT. Translated, it gives CASSPGTGGSPLHF. The rearrangement uses TRBV5-4 and TRBJ1-6; TRBD1 agrees at 11 bases. The length of the CDR3 is 14 residues. V lost 4 bases, J lost 10 bases, and 4 bases stayed unmatched. Germline values: CDR1 SGHNT, CDR2 YYREEE (reference sequence). The variable domain in full, completed from reference TRBV5-4 and TRBJ1-6, reads ETGVTQSPTHLIKTRGQQVTLRCSSQSGHNTVSWYQQALGQGPQFIFQYYREEENGRGNFPPRFSGLQFPNYSSELNVNALELDDSALYLCASSPGTGGSPLHFGNGTRLTVT.